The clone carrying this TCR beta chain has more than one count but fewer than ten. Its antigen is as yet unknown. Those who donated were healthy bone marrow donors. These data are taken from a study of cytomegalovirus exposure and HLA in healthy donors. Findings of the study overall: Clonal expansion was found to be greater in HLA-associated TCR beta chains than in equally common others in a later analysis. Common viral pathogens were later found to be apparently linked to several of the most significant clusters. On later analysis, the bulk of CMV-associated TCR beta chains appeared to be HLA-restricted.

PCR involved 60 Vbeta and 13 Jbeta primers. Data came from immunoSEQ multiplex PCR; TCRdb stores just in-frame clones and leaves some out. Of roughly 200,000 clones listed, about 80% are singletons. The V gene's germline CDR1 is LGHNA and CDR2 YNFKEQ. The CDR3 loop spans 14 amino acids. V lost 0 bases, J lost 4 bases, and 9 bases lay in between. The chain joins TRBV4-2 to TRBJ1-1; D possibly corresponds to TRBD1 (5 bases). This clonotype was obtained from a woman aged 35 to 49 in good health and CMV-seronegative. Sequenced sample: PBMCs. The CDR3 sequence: CASSQDMGGTEAFF. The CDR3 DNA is TGTGCCAGCAGCCAAGATATGGGGGGCACTGAAGCTTTCTTT.